This T cell receptor (beta chain) came from a study of beta chain features in type 1 diabetes. Germline assignment: CDR1 SGHNT and CDR2 YYREEE (reference sequence). Trimming stripped 0 bases from V and 2 bases from J, with 10 bases between. The CDR3 runs to 15 residues. CD45RO/CCR7/CD25/CD127/CD95/CD27 separated CD4+ naive, central memory, regulatory and stem cell-like memory cells by sorting. In its sample, this clone was seen a few times. Distinct nucleotide sequences in the sample also encode this CDR3. The entirety of the isolated RNA underwent reverse transcription, so expressed TCRB transcripts were sequenced. Clones were read by immunoSEQ multiplex PCR, and TCRdb kept only the in-frame ones, dropping some. The sample yields 400,000 to 550,000 clones, about an eighth seen once.

This receptor was taken from a woman between 18 and 29 years old in good health. The V gene is TRBV5-4, the J gene TRBJ2-3, with D hard to call. Source material: naive CD4+ T cells from blood. The CDR3 bases are TGTGCCAGCAGCTTGGCGGGCAGGACCACAGATACGCAGTATTTT. This sequence encodes CASSLAGRTTDTQYF.